The entry that follows covers one T cell receptor beta chain sequence. The record originates from a study of blood T cell repertoires in COVID-19. In the study overall: COVID-19 samples from acute and convalescent phases originated in the United States, Italy and Spain. Sources were T cells, B-cell-depleted T cells, or PBMCs; the material itself was cDNA or gDNA.

In the authors' workflow: Quantification of nucleated cells was approximated via reference gene primer amplification. TCRdb keeps only in-frame clones here, not all; method: immunoSEQ multiplex PCR. That table furnishes V, J and clone size, whereas the DNA furnished D and trimming. The sample yields about 250,000 clones, 70% to 90% seen once. The germline V gene has CDR1 LNHDA and CDR2 SQIVND (reference sequence). The CDR3 runs to 18 residues. Trimming cost V 5 bases and J 0 bases; bases outside gene matches: 8. This chain joins TRBV19 and TRBJ2-3; 13 nucleotides match TRBD2. Sequencing input: peripheral blood. The origin of this receptor is an elderly man with acute or convalescent COVID-19. The CDR3 bases are TGTGCCAGTAGTGGAGGGACTAGCGGGGCCCCTAGCACAGATACGCAGTATTTT. It translates to CASSGGTSGAPSTDTQYF.